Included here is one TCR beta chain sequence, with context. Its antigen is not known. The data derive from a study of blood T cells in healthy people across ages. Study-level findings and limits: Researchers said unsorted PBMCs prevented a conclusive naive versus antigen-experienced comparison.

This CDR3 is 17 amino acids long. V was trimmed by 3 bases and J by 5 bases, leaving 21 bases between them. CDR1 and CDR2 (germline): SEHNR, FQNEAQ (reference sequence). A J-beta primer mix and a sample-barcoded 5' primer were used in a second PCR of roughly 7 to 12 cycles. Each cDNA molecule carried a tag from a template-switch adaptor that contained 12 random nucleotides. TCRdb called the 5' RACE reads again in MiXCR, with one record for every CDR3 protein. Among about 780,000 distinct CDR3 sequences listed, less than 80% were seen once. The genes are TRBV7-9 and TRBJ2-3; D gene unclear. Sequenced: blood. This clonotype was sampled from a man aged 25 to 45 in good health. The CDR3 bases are TGTGCCAGCAGCTTCCTCCCTCGGTACAACAGTAGAGATACGCAGTATTTT. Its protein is CASSFLPRYNSRDTQYF.